The 16 T cell receptor beta chains below come from one sample, sequenced in a study of OX40 agonist ivuxolimab in advanced cancers. The protocol used for the library was the immunoSEQ multiplex PCR assay. TCRdb stores this immuneACCESS table with in-frame sequences only. Part of the clones is absent; in the studies checked, under half of the shortfall reflects unresolved V genes, and no reason is known for the rest. A total of about 55,000 clones appear in this sample, almost 85% of them only once. Of the sample, about 4.5% is held by the ten largest clones. Material: CD4+ or CD8+ T cells sorted from blood, obtained in a trial of the OX40 agonist ivuxolimab. These receptors all stem from an adult with an advanced solid tumor such as melanoma, head and neck, liver or kidney cancer.

This sequence joins TRBV6-5 and TRBJ1-1; unclear D gene. Germline assignment: CDR1 MNHEY and CDR2 SVGAGI. The CDR3 runs 11 residues. Between the trimmed V and J ends, which lost 6 bases and 4 bases, there was a span of 6 bases. CDR3 sequence: CASSHGTEAFF. In DNA form, the CDR3 reads TGTGCCAGCAGCCACGGCACTGAAGCTTTCTTT.

The V call is TRBV20-1, the J call TRBJ2-5; D call uncertain. Germline loops: CDR1 DFQATT, CDR2 SNEGSKA (reference sequence). V was pared by 4 bases and J by 5 bases, with 5 bases between. This CDR3 region has 10 residues. The CDR3 nucleotides are TGCAGTGCTAAAAAGGAGACCCAGTACTTC. It codes for CSAKKETQYF.

The chain joins TRBV18 to TRBJ1-1, with 8 nucleotides matching TRBD1. V lost 4 bases, J lost 3 bases, and 4 bases stayed unmatched. The germline gives CDR1 KGHSH, CDR2 LQKENI. The CDR3 is 14 amino acids. Written as DNA, the CDR3 is TGTGCCAGCTCACACGACAGGGGAGACACTGAAGCTTTCTTT. It translates to CASSHDRGDTEAFF.

The count of this clone is one. The V and J genes are TRBV16 and TRBJ2-7, with 7 bases that match TRBD2. CDR3 size: 15 residues. Germline CDR1 is KGHSY and CDR2 is FQNENV. J was trimmed by 1 base and V by 0 bases; bases with no gene match: 3. In DNA form, the CDR3 reads TGTGCCAGCAGCCAATCGTCTAGCGGTTCCTACGAGCAGTACTTC. Its translation is CASSQSSSGSYEQYF.

The chain uses TRBV5-4 and TRBJ1-2; 10 bases line up with TRBD1. The CDR3 spans 15 residues. The V and J ends lost 4 bases and 8 bases, in that order; junction bases with no gene match: 11. CDR1 and CDR2 from the germline V gene are SGHNT and YYREEE (reference sequence). CDR3 in DNA: TGTGCCAGCAGCACTATCCGCGGACAGGGGGTAGGCTACACCTTC. As protein: CASSTIRGQGVGYTF.

The chain couples TRBV7-6 to TRBJ2-1; 9 bases align to TRBD1. The CDR3 contains 16 residues. V shed 2 bases and J 7 bases; nucleotides not matched to a gene: 9. Germline CDR1 reads SGHVS; CDR2 reads FNYEAQ. The DNA for the CDR3 is TGTGCCAGCAGCTTAACCGGGACAGGGAAGAAGAATGAGCAGTTCTTC. This translates into CASSLTGTGKKNEQFF.

The chain carries TRBV30 and TRBJ2-7, with a tentative D call TRBD2 (5 bases). V was pared by 0 bases and J by 7 bases, with 13 bases between. The V gene's germline CDR1 is GTSNPN and CDR2 SVGIG (reference sequence). The CDR3 consists of 13 residues. CDR3 sequence reads: CAWSVALVGEQYF. DNA for the CDR3: TGTGCCTGGAGTGTAGCACTAGTCGGAGAGCAGTACTTC.

Only one count was recorded for this clone. V usage is TRBV19 and J usage is TRBJ2-2; 10 bases fit TRBD2. Germline CDR1 is LNHDA and CDR2 is SQIVND (reference sequence). This CDR3 contains 17 residues. J was trimmed by 4 bases and V by 4 bases; bases with no gene match: 9. The CDR3 is CASSTLGTSAGTGELFF. DNA of the CDR3: TGTGCCAGTAGTACGCTGGGGACTAGCGCGGGCACCGGGGAGCTGTTTTTT. The full variable domain, rest sourced from reference TRBV19 and TRBJ2-2, is DGGITQSPKYLFRKEGQNVTLSCEQNLNHDAMYWYRQDPGQGLRLIYYSQIVNDFQKGDIAEGYSVSREKKESFPLTVTSAQKNPTAFYLCASSTLGTSAGTGELFFGEGSRLTVL.

This clone was counted between two and nine times. CDR3 residues: CASSPDRTNYGYTF. DNA of the CDR3: TGTGCCAGCAGTCCGGACAGAACCAACTATGGCTACACCTTC. The chain combines TRBV6-5 with TRBJ1-2; D is perhaps TRBD1 (6 bases). CDR1 and CDR2 (germline): MNHEY, SVGAGI. The CDR3 runs 14 residues. Between the trimmed V and J ends, which lost 5 bases and 2 bases, there was a span of 12 bases.

V is TRBV18 and J is TRBJ1-4, with a possible D match to TRBD1 (6 bases). The V gene's germline CDR1 is KGHSH and CDR2 LQKENI. This CDR3 has 14 amino acids. Trimming removed 4 bases at V and 7 bases at J, with 13 bases between. The CDR3 region has the DNA TGTGCCAGCTCACTTGCCAGGGGTGGTGAAAAACTGTTTTTT. Protein sequence: CASSLARGGEKLFF.

The genes are TRBV2 and TRBJ2-5, with TRBD2 as a possible D gene (6 bases). CDR1 and CDR2 (germline): SNHLY, FYNNEI. This CDR3 contains 14 residues. V was pared by 4 bases and J by 7 bases, with 16 bases between. For the CDR3, the DNA is TGTGCCAGCAGTGGTTCTCGACTAGTAGGGACCCAGTACTTC. Protein: CASSGSRLVGTQYF.

The chain uses TRBV7-9 and TRBJ2-7, with D perhaps TRBD1 (6 bases). V lost 5 bases and J 4 bases, leaving 12 bases between the germline ends. Germline assignment: CDR1 SEHNR and CDR2 FQNEAQ (reference sequence). The CDR3 totals 13 residues. This CDR3 reads CASSRDTSYEQYF. As DNA, the CDR3 is TGTGCCAGCAGCCGGGACACGTCATACGAGCAGTACTTC.

The gene calls are TRBV11-2 and TRBJ1-4; no clear D gene. CDR1 is SGHAT, CDR2 FQNNGV, per germline. The CDR3 contains 16 residues. The V and J ends lost 2 bases and 0 bases respectively, with 10 bases between them. As DNA, the CDR3 is TGTGCCAGCAGCTTATCAGCAGTAGCAACTAATGAAAAACTGTTTTTT. It specifies CASSLSAVATNEKLFF.

This clone was detected a few times. The identical CDR3 is also encoded by other nucleotide sequences in the sample. The V gene is TRBV6-5, the J gene TRBJ1-5; 10 bases agree with TRBD1. The germline CDR1 and CDR2 sequences are MNHEY and SVGAGI. The V gene end was trimmed by 6 bases and the J gene end by 2 bases; junction bases not matched to a gene: 1. This CDR3 is 14 amino acids long. CDR3 DNA sequence: TGTGCCAGCAGGGGGACAGGGGGCAATCAGCCCCAGCATTTT. Its translation is CASRGTGGNQPQHF.

This chain connects TRBV27 to TRBJ1-6; D is perhaps TRBD1 (6 bases). Trimming stripped 9 bases from V and 4 bases from J, with 13 bases between. Germline V lookup: CDR1 MNHEY, CDR2 SMNVEV (reference sequence). This CDR3 has 14 amino acids. The CDR3 loop reads CASKGGIYNSPLHF. The CDR3 DNA is TGTGCCAGTAAAGGGGGAATATATAATTCACCCCTCCACTTT.

This clone occurred once. The J gene is TRBJ1-1, the V gene TRBV11-3; TRBD1 matches 8 bases. This CDR3 spans 12 amino acids. J lost 10 bases, V lost 3 bases, and 4 bases had no gene match. CDR1 is SGHNT and CDR2 is YENEEA in the germline V gene. CDR3 region: CASSFSGTGAFF. In DNA, the CDR3 is TGTGCCAGCAGCTTCTCCGGGACAGGAGCTTTCTTT.